Shown below are 5 T cell receptor beta chains from a single sample sequenced in a study of blood T cell repertoires in COVID-19. Here immunoSEQ multiplex PCR was the method, and the copy in TCRdb shows in-frame clones only, minus some. The sample holds 85,000 to 95,000 clones; about 82% are singletons and the top ten take under 30%. The specimen was peripheral blood. The receptors were gathered from a human donor in a cohort sampled during active COVID-19.

V usage is TRBV7-7 and J usage is TRBJ2-2, with TRBD2 as a possible D gene (6 bases). The CDR3 spans 18 residues. CDR1 SSHAT and CDR2 FNYEAQ come from the germline V gene (reference sequence). Trimming left V 5 bases short and J 1 base short, with 20 bases between. For the CDR3, the DNA is TGTGCCAGCAGCCCATCTGGGAGCGGGCCTAGGAACACCGGGGAGCTGTTTTTT. Protein product: CASSPSGSGPRNTGELFF.

V and J are TRBV9 and TRBJ2-3, with TRBD1 matching 11 bases. The junction had 2 bases not matched to a gene; V was cut back by 2 bases and J by 9 bases. The length of the CDR3 is 13 residues. Germline lookup yields CDR1 SGDLS and CDR2 YYNGEE. The CDR3 DNA sequence: TGTGCCAGCAGCGTGGGACAGGGGGGCACGCAGTATTTT. Protein product: CASSVGQGGTQYF.

CDR3 nucleotides: TGCGCCAGCAGCTTGGGGACAGGGAATTCACCCCTCCACTTT. Translating gives CASSLGTGNSPLHF. The chain combines TRBV5-1 with TRBJ1-6; 8 bases fit TRBD1. This CDR3 spans 14 amino acids. With V trimmed by 0 bases and J by 7 bases, 0 bases remained unmatched. CDR1 and CDR2 from the germline V gene are SGHRS and YFSETQ. Based on the CDR3 plus reference TRBV5-1 and TRBJ1-6, the full variable domain is KAGVTQTPRYLIKTRGQQVTLSCSPISGHRSVSWYQQTPGQGLQFLFEYFSETQRNKGNFPGRFSGRQFSNSRSEMNVSTLELGDSALYLCASSLGTGNSPLHFGNGTRLTVT.

A remark on this clone: This likely comes from a read error, as the CDR3 has no conserved phenylalanine or tryptophan at its end. Because the CDR3's place on the DNA is in doubt, the DNA is left out and the CDR3 is given as listed by TCRdb. This sequence joins TRBV27 and TRBJ2-7; the DNA was not compared with TRBD2, the D call given in the table. The CDR3 is 12 amino acids long, termini counted. From germline, CDR1 is MNHEY and CDR2 SMNVEV (reference sequence). CDR3 amino acids: CASSLSRYESHR.

This clone was observed once. The chain is built from TRBV7-6 and TRBJ2-2, with 8 bases matching TRBD2. The CDR3 has 15 residues. V lost 0 bases to trimming and J lost 5 bases; unmatched junction nucleotides: 2. The V gene's germline CDR1 is SGHVS and CDR2 FNYEAQ. The CDR3 protein is CASSLAASGTGELFF. CDR3 bases: TGTGCCAGCAGCTTAGCGGCTAGCGGGACCGGGGAGCTGTTTTTT.